This record looks at one TCR beta chain sequence and its context. Its antigen is not known. V lost 0 bases, J lost 7 bases, and 11 bases lay in between. Germline V gene lookup returns CDR1 SGHDT and CDR2 YYEEEE. The CDR3 totals 14 residues. The sample comes from a study of breast tumors, draining lymph nodes, adjacent tissues. Samples came from axillary lymph nodes draining the breast cancer. One entry per CDR3 protein results from TCRdb running MiXCR on the multiplex PCR reads. The sample has fewer than 150,000 distinct CDR3 sequences, 21% seen once. Study-wide findings and caveats: Tumors had less TCR diversity than lymph nodes, more than nontumor tissue. The lymph node origin of tumor T cells was framed as consistent with a hypothesis, not demonstrated. Luminal-like breast cancer showed significantly higher tumor–nontumor repertoire similarity than basal-like.

The sample comprised axillary lymph node tissue. This clonotype originated in a female donor with breast cancer. Some clones in this sample may be carry-over from other donors' samples. V usage is TRBV5-6 and J usage is TRBJ2-1, with a possible D match to TRBD1 (6 bases). The CDR3 sequence: CASSLGGLWNEQFF. DNA of the CDR3: TGTGCCAGCAGCTTGGGGGGGCTTTGGAATGAGCAGTTCTTC.